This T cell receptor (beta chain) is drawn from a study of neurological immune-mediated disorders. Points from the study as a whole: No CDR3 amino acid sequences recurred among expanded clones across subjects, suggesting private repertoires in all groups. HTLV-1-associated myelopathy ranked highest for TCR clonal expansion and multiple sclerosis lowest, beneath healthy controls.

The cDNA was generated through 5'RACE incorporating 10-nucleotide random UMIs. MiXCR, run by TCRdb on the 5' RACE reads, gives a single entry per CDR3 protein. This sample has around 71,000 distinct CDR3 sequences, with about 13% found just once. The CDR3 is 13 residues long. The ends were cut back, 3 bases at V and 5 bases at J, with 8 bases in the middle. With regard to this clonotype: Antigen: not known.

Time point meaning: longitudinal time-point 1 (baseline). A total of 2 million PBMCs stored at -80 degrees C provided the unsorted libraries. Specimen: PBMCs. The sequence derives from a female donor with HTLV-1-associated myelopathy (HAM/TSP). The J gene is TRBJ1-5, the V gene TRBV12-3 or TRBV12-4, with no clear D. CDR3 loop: CASSLSRYQPQHF. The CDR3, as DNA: TGTGCCAGCAGTTTGTCCAGATATCAGCCCCAGCATTTT.